This T cell receptor beta chain appears in the sequencing data of a study of OX40 agonist ivuxolimab in advanced cancers. Study-wide points: Expanded clones tended on average to be more numerous among CD8+ T cells than CD4+.

Assay used: immunoSEQ multiplex PCR; TCRdb lists only in-frame clones, some missing. The sample includes approximately 22,000 clones, approximately 81% of them seen just once. For this clone: Its specificity is unknown.

The CDR3 has 14 amino acids. V lost 5 bases, J lost 4 bases, and 6 bases stayed unmatched. The germline gives CDR1 MNHNY, CDR2 SVGAGI (reference sequence). The V and J genes are TRBV6-6 and TRBJ2-3, with 7 bases matching TRBD1. The source is an adult with an advanced solid tumor such as melanoma, head and neck, liver or kidney cancer. The sample here was CD4+ or CD8+ T cells sorted from blood, taken in a trial of the OX40 agonist ivuxolimab. The CDR3: CASSRQGRSDTQYF. The CDR3 DNA is TGTGCCAGCAGTCGACAGGGTCGGTCAGATACGCAGTATTTT.